A selection of T cell receptor beta chains follows, all from one sample in a study of blood T cell repertoires in COVID-19. Generated by immunoSEQ multiplex PCR, the TCRdb table keeps only in-frame clones and is missing some. The sample consists of roughly 350,000 clones, 85% of them appearing once. Sequenced: peripheral blood. Every receptor here comes from a woman younger than 35 with acute or convalescent COVID-19. Each CDR3 is given with its conserved first and last residue. D genes are given only for firm matches. Clone size is given for some rows only: seen once, a few or many times, or a class if the clone is expanded.

-	TRBV9	-	TRBJ1-4	CASSRQLRDEKLFF	TGTGCCAGCAGCCGACAGCTTCGGGATGAAAAACTGTTTTTT
-	TRBV11-2	TRBD1	TRBJ2-7	CASSRQGDYEQYF	TGTGCCAGCAGCCGACAGGGGGACTACGAGCAGTACTTC
few	TRBV10-1	-	TRBJ1-6	CASNVRDLGRGYNSPLHF	TGCGCCAGCAACGTCCGGGACCTTGGGAGGGGCTATAATTCACCCCTCCACTTT
-	TRBV11-2	TRBD2	TRBJ2-2	CASSLKREYGELFF	TGTGCCAGCAGCTTGAAGCGGGAGTACGGGGAGCTGTTTTTT
few	TRBV29-1	-	TRBJ2-2	CSGRGLNTGELFF	TGCAGCGGGAGAGGACTTAACACCGGGGAGCTGTTTTTT
-	TRBV19	TRBD1	TRBJ1-4	CASSTLPGQGNEKLFF	TGTGCCAGTAGCACACTCCCGGGACAGGGGAATGAAAAACTGTTTTTT
-	TRBV28	-	TRBJ1-1	CASTTANTEAFF	TGTGCCAGCACGACAGCGAACACTGAAGCTTTCTTT
-	TRBV28	-	TRBJ1-3	CASSFVAGAGGNTIYF	TGTGCCAGCAGTTTTGTAGCGGGGGCGGGAGGAAACACCATATATTTT
-	TRBV7-9	TRBD1	TRBJ2-7	CASSPGTAAYEQYF	TGTGCCAGCAGCCCCGGGACAGCTGCCTACGAGCAGTACTTC
-	TRBV28	TRBD1	TRBJ1-1	CASILDRMNTEAFF	TGTGCCAGCATCTTGGACAGGATGAACACTGAAGCTTTCTTT
-	TRBV3-1/TRBV3-2	TRBD1	TRBJ1-2	CASSQRQGLGYTF	TGTGCCAGCAGCCAACGACAGGGCTTGGGCTACACCTTC
-	TRBV7-3	-	TRBJ1-2	CASSLTPGNYGYTF	TGTGCCAGCAGCTTAACCCCGGGGAACTATGGCTACACCTTC
few	TRBV7-9	-	TRBJ1-1	CASGPEAFF	TGTGCCAGCGGGCCTGAAGCTTTCTTT
-	TRBV6-4	-	TRBJ1-5	CASRPDIYSNQPQHF	TGTGCCAGCAGGCCGGACATCTATAGCAATCAGCCCCAGCATTTT
-	TRBV15	TRBD1	TRBJ2-7	CATSQRQGPNEQYF	TGTGCCACCAGCCAACGACAGGGACCCAACGAGCAGTACTTC
-	TRBV27	-	TRBJ1-5	CASSLTGMIQPQHF	TGTGCCAGCAGTTTAACAGGGATGATTCAGCCCCAGCATTTT
-	TRBV2	TRBD1	TRBJ1-5	CASMGGQGTSQHF	TGTGCCAGCATGGGGGGACAGGGGACATCCCAGCATTTT
-	TRBV5-1	TRBD1	TRBJ1-6	CASSWTGNSPLHF	TGCGCCAGCAGCTGGACAGGGAATTCACCCCTCCACTTT
-	TRBV7-9	-	TRBJ1-2	CASSSTGPKAFNYGYTF	TGTGCCAGCAGCTCGACAGGACCCAAGGCGTTTAACTATGGCTACACCTTC
-	TRBV28	-	TRBJ2-7	CASSSRSGNEQYF	TGTGCCAGCAGTTCGCGGTCGGGGAACGAGCAGTACTTC
-	TRBV4-1	TRBD1	TRBJ1-2	CASSQPGQVNYGYTF	TGCGCCAGCAGCCAACCGGGACAGGTAAACTATGGCTACACCTTC
-	TRBV4-1	-	TRBJ1-2	CASSQDLGDTYGYTF	TGCGCCAGCAGCCAAGATTTGGGAGACACCTATGGCTACACCTTC
-	TRBV15	TRBD2	TRBJ2-7	CATSRGGTSGLVEQYF	TGTGCCACCAGCAGAGGGGGGACTAGCGGGCTCGTCGAGCAGTACTTC
-	TRBV10-3	-	TRBJ2-1	CAISGGQNNEQFF	TGTGCCATCAGTGGAGGACAGAACAATGAGCAGTTCTTC